The 9 T cell receptor beta chains in this list originate from one sample, sequenced in a study of response to subunit inactivated influenza vaccine. MiXCR, run by TCRdb on the RT-PCR reads, gives a single entry per CDR3 protein. Of 500,000 to 600,000 distinct CDR3 sequences in the sample, about 17% were seen once. The source material was CD4+ T cells sorted from PBMCs, sampled 23 to 25 months after vaccination. These receptor sequences come from a man between 50 and 69 years old who received an inactivated influenza vaccine.

The table lists this clonotype with a few counts. The chain recombines TRBV2 with TRBJ1-4; TRBD1 agrees at 8 bases. CDR3 length: 17 amino acids. Germline CDR1 SNHLY, CDR2 FYNNEI. Unmatched junction bases numbered 14, after V lost 6 bases and J lost 5 bases. The CDR3 reads CASRHYPLTGANEKLFF. The CDR3 coding sequence is TGTGCCAGCAGACACTACCCCCTGACAGGGGCAAATGAAAAACTGTTTTTT.

The chain recombines TRBV20-1 with TRBJ2-3; D uncertain. The CDR3 has 11 residues. The germline gives CDR1 DFQATT, CDR2 SNEGSKA (reference sequence). V dropped 5 bases and J dropped 6 bases, with 9 bases sitting between them. Here the CDR3 DNA reads TGCAGTGCTGACCGACCCGATACGCAGTATTTT. This gives the protein CSADRPDTQYF.

The chain couples TRBV10-3 to TRBJ2-1; 14 bases map to TRBD2. The CDR3 is 16 residues long. Trimming took 0 bases from V and 7 from J; bases not matched to a gene: 2. Germline CDR1 reads ENHRY; CDR2 reads SYGVKD. The CDR3 DNA reads TGTGCCATCAGTGAGTCGAGACTAGCGGGGGGGAATGAGCAGTTCTTC. It encodes CAISESRLAGGNEQFF.

A remark on this clonotype: The junction departs from germline at one end; a sequencing error may be responsible. The genes are TRBV6-1 and TRBJ1-1; D is unresolved. The CDR3 is 12 residues long. Germline loops: CDR1 MNHNS, CDR2 SASEGT. CDR3 amino acids: CASSKDLTKAFF. The CDR3 coding sequence is TGTGCCAGCAGCAAGGACCTCACTAAAGCTTTCTTT.

This clonotype turned up a few times. V is TRBV28 and J is TRBJ2-7, with 7 bases identical to TRBD1. The CDR3 is 14 amino acids. Germline CDR1 and CDR2: MDHEN and SYDVKM. With V trimmed by 1 base and J by 3 bases, 3 bases remained unmatched. The CDR3 is CASSLSGQIYEQYF. The CDR3 DNA is TGTGCCAGCAGTTTATCGGGACAGATCTACGAGCAGTACTTC.

The chain couples TRBV14 to TRBJ1-2; no clear D gene. The length of the CDR3 is 22 residues. Germline V gene sequence: CDR1 SGHDN, CDR2 FVKESK. Between the trimmed V and J ends, which lost 10 bases and 1 base, there was a span of 40 bases. The CDR3 DNA is TGTGCCACGGGTCTGTTCGTTCAAGCAACGGAGCGCGGGCAGAAATTTAACTATGGCTACACCTTC. Its protein product is CATGLFVQATERGQKFNYGYTF.

This clonotype was detected only a few times. V and J are TRBV6-1 and TRBJ2-3; D gene unclear. CDR1 is MNHNS and CDR2 is SASEGT in the germline V gene. Trimming pared 3 bases from V and 2 bases from J, leaving 3 bases between. CDR3 length: 12 residues. The CDR3 region has the DNA TGTGCCAGCAGTGATACCACAGATACGCAGTATTTT. It specifies CASSDTTDTQYF.

The table lists this clonotype with a few counts. The V gene is TRBV19, the J gene TRBJ2-2; D might be TRBD2 (6 bases). Trimming removed 1 base from V and 2 bases from J, with 17 bases in between. CDR1 and CDR2 from the germline V gene are LNHDA and SQIVND (reference sequence). This CDR3 has 18 amino acids. The CDR3 bases are TGTGCCAGTAGTATAGTTGCCGCGGGGAGACCCAACACCGGGGAGCTGTTTTTT. Its protein is CASSIVAAGRPNTGELFF.

The chain joins TRBV4-2 to TRBJ2-2; TRBD2 matches 14 bases. In germline, CDR1 is LGHNA, CDR2 YNFKEQ. V shed 1 base and J 3 bases; nucleotides not matched to a gene: 4. The CDR3 spans 18 residues. CDR3 nucleotides: TGTGCCAGCAGCCAAGGGACTAGCGGGAGGCGGTACACCGGGGAGCTGTTTTTT. Protein product: CASSQGTSGRRYTGELFF.